The 12 T cell receptor beta chains in this list originate from one sample, sequenced in a study of long-term antiretroviral therapy in people with HIV. Survey-level resolution applied to immunoSEQ assay v3.0. Sequenced by immunoSEQ multiplex PCR; TCRdb stores in-frame clones only, minus some. Of some 25,000 clones in the sample, approximately 83% were seen once. The sample here was unsorted PBMCs, taken 4.3 years after starting antiretroviral therapy. All receptors derive from a man aged 25-45 years with HIV.

The chain combines TRBV5-1 with TRBJ2-3; D perhaps matches TRBD2 (6 bases). Trimming took 0 bases from V and 2 from J, leaving 10 bases between them. There are 15 residues in the CDR3. Per germline, CDR1 SGHRS and CDR2 YFSETQ. The CDR3 loop reads CASSLEGGNTDTQYF. Written as DNA, the CDR3 is TGCGCCAGCAGCTTGGAAGGCGGGAACACAGATACGCAGTATTTT.

The genes are TRBV27 and TRBJ1-2; TRBD1 aligns across 10 bases. The CDR3 runs 17 residues. Germline CDR1 MNHEY, CDR2 SMNVEV (reference sequence). The trim removed 0 bases at V and 5 bases at J, leaving 9 bases unmatched. Written as DNA, the CDR3 is TGTGCCAGCAGTTTATCGGTCGGACAGGGGGATCGTTATGGCTACACCTTC. This translates into CASSLSVGQGDRYGYTF.

This clone was detected only a few times. V and J are TRBV4-3 and TRBJ2-7; D unresolved. This CDR3 is built from 13 residues. Between the trimmed V and J ends, which lost 0 bases and 4 bases, there was a span of 7 bases. The V gene's germline CDR1 is LGHNA and CDR2 YSLEER. The CDR3 region is CASSQDMGYEQYF. CDR3 in DNA: TGCGCCAGCAGCCAAGATATGGGGTACGAGCAGTACTTC.

The table lists this clone with a few counts. The V and J genes are TRBV5-4 and TRBJ1-2; D uncertain. Per germline, CDR1 SGHNT and CDR2 YYREEE (reference sequence). The CDR3 totals 14 residues. The V end lost 4 bases, the J end lost 6 bases, and 16 bases lay between the germline ends. Here the CDR3 reads CASSASGKADGYTF. The CDR3 coding sequence is TGTGCCAGCAGCGCCTCGGGGAAGGCGGATGGCTACACCTTC.

This clone was counted once. J is TRBJ2-3 and V is TRBV4-2; 8 bases align to TRBD2. This CDR3 has 16 amino acids. Germline-derived CDR1 and CDR2 are LGHNA and YNFKEQ. J lost 3 bases, V lost 0 bases, and 5 bases had no gene match. CDR3 nucleotide sequence: TGTGCCAGCAGCCAAGATCTGGCGGGAGGTACAGATACGCAGTATTTT. Encoded protein: CASSQDLAGGTDTQYF.

This chain links TRBV5-6 with TRBJ2-1, with D possibly being TRBD2 (6 bases). Trimming removed 0 bases at V and 10 bases at J, with 11 bases between. The CDR3 loop spans 13 amino acids. Germline assignment: CDR1 SGHDT and CDR2 YYEEEE. CDR3 sequence (DNA): TGTGCCAGCAGCTTGGGACTAGGCGGGGAGCAGTTCTTC. Its translation: CASSLGLGGEQFF. Combining the CDR3 with reference TRBV5-6 and TRBJ2-1 gives the whole variable domain DAGVTQSPTHLIKTRGQQVTLRCSPKSGHDTVSWYQQALGQGPQFIFQYYEEEERQRGNFPDRFSGHQFPNYSSELNVNALLLGDSALYLCASSLGLGGEQFFGPGTRLTVL.

This clone was observed a handful of times. The chain joins TRBV28 to TRBJ1-5; 7 bases match TRBD1. After removal of 5 bases from V and 0 bases from J, the junction contained 7 bases not matched to a gene. The CDR3 contains 16 residues. Looked up from germline, CDR1 is MDHEN and CDR2 is SYDVKM. CDR3 region: CASSIYRGYSNQPQHF. In DNA form, the CDR3 reads TGTGCCAGCAGTATTTACAGGGGCTATAGCAATCAGCCCCAGCATTTT.

The rearrangement links TRBV6-6 to TRBJ1-5; D is perhaps TRBD1 (6 bases). Germline V gene sequence: CDR1 MNHNY, CDR2 SVGAGI (reference sequence). Trimming removed 2 bases from V and 0 bases from J, with 11 bases in between. This CDR3 has 16 amino acids. The CDR3 nucleotides read TGTGCCAGCAGTTACGGACAGATCTATAGCAATCAGCCCCAGCATTTT. Its translation is CASSYGQIYSNQPQHF.

This clone showed up just once. The V and J genes are TRBV11-2 and TRBJ2-3; no definite D call. V was pared by 5 bases and J by 1 base, with 10 bases between. The CDR3 is 14 residues long. CDR1 and CDR2 from the germline V gene are SGHAT and FQNNGV. The CDR3 is CASSPGLGTDTQYF. The CDR3 coding sequence is TGTGCCAGCAGCCCTGGCCTAGGCACAGATACGCAGTATTTT.

The rearrangement links TRBV6-4 to TRBJ2-2; TRBD2 might be the D (6 bases). V lost 2 bases, J lost 2 bases, and 9 bases lay in between. The CDR3 sequence is 15 residues long. The germline gives CDR1 MRHNA, CDR2 SNTAGT. In nucleotides, the CDR3 is TGTGCCAGCAGTGACGGGACTGGCAACACCGGGGAGCTGTTTTTT. It yields the protein CASSDGTGNTGELFF.

The chain recombines TRBV6-5 with TRBJ1-4; 9 bases agree with TRBD1. The ends lost 5 bases at V and 6 bases at J; junction bases unmatched: 4. The CDR3 is made up of 14 amino acids. Per the germline V gene, CDR1 is MNHEY and CDR2 is SVGAGI. The chain's CDR3 is CASSKTGGHEKLFF. For the CDR3, the DNA is TGTGCCAGCAGTAAGACAGGGGGACATGAAAAACTGTTTTTT.

V is TRBV5-4 and J is TRBJ2-1, with 14 bases lining up with TRBD2. Germline V gives CDR1 SGHNT, CDR2 YYREEE (reference sequence). The CDR3 is made up of 17 amino acids. The junction had 3 bases not matched to a gene; V was cut back by 3 bases and J by 1 base. For the CDR3, the DNA is TGTGCCAGCAGCTCGGGACTAGCGGGAGATTCCTACAATGAGCAGTTCTTC. Its translation: CASSSGLAGDSYNEQFF.